This T cell receptor (beta chain) was sequenced during a study of blood T cell repertoires in COVID-19 (TCRdb year 2020). The study in broad terms: Samples from collaborators originated in the United States, Italy and Spain and spanned both the acute and convalescent phases of COVID-19. The prospective study material was composed of cDNA or gDNA derived from T cells, B-cell-depleted T cells, or PBMCs. Subjects who had been exposed to COVID-19, were actively infected with it, or had recovered from it provided the deeply sampled blood TCRbeta repertoires that made up the dataset. The repertoires were released in a freely available public database meant as a resource for research on the immune response to SARS-CoV-2. Samples came from the ongoing ImmuneRACE study (first 160 participants) plus 1,254 subjects from 6 global collaborators. Sample metadata almost always included a de-identified subject ID, COVID-19 status, age in years and sex. Where HLA class I and class II types were available, the types were taken from metadata supplied by the sample provider, not from assay-based typing. On the study overall, not on this receptor specifically: The quantity of clinical and demographic metadata differed by source and by participant and was supplied without curation.

Whole blood was collected in K2EDTA tubes by collaborating institutions according to the institutions' own protocols. For TCRbeta analysis, collaborator samples were shipped as frozen whole blood, as isolated PBMCs, or as DNA extracted from either sample type. This clone was observed at least ten times. Its antigen is not yet known. Base-call qualities are not available, and no considerably larger clone is one nucleotide away. TCRbeta CDR3 regions were amplified from genomic DNA using the immunoSEQ Assay, a bias-controlled multiplex PCR. The authors' analysis ran thus. Within the assay, amplification of reference gene primers was used to estimate how many nucleated cells each sample contained. To quantify the absolute abundance of each unique TCRbeta CDR3 rearrangement, sequence reads were collapsed and filtered. For each sample, productive Simpson clonality was calculated as the square root of Simpson's diversity index across productive rearrangements. As stored in TCRdb, this immuneACCESS dataset retains in-frame rearrangements with V and J assigned. A fraction of the clones does not appear; measured against another copy, unresolved V genes explain less than half of the discrepancy, and the remainder lacks a known reason. Clone size and the V and J calls come from that table; the DNA yielded D and trimming. Within this sample are about 230,000 clones, with roughly four fifths of them counted one time only. Of the sample, 4% to 5.5% falls within the top ten clones.

The receptor was isolated from a man over 45 with active or convalescent COVID-19. Sequencing was carried out using peripheral blood.

The DNA reads as follows: TGTGCCAGCAGCCGGGAGGGGGGTGCAACCGGGGAGCTGTTTTTT. Protein translation: CASSREGGATGELFF. The chain joins TRBV6-5 to TRBJ2-2, with 8 bases matching TRBD2. The germline V gene encodes CDR1 MNHEY and CDR2 SVGAGI. Taken from cysteine to phenylalanine, the CDR3 has 15 residues. This entry keeps only the CDR3 DNA: 45 bases, framed from base 1. Trimming leaves V shorter by 6 bases and J shorter by 5 bases, with the junction holding 8 bases beyond the gene matches.